These 9 T cell receptor beta chains originate from one sample sequenced in a study of T cells expressing NK-cell markers (dated by TCRdb to about 2020). The library was produced with 5' RACE. For sequencing, an Illumina HiSeq 2000 was employed. TCRdb reprocessed the reads, so every CDR3 protein sequence counts as one entry and DNA is not shown. The table kept for this sample lists about 460,000 distinct CDR3 sequences. The ten biggest clones cover more than 1.4% of the sample. The sequencing input was blood T cells: a sorted CD56 or NKG2C T cell subset, CD4+ or CD8+ T cells, or bulk PBMC T cells (not recorded which). The origin of the receptors is a woman in her fifties or sixties in good health. Donor details come from another sample of the same person, matched by shared clones.

CDR3 sequence reads: CASSPFGGAHKVDTQYF. The chain is built from TRBV18 and TRBJ2-3; the TRBD2 assignment by TCRdb is unverifiable without DNA. The CDR3 is 17 residues long. CDR1 and CDR2 from the germline V gene are KGHSH and LQKENI.

V usage is TRBV5-6 and J usage is TRBJ2-5. This CDR3 spans 17 amino acids. The V gene's germline CDR1 is SGHDT and CDR2 YYEEEE. CDR3 residues: CASSLGETRLRGETQYF. The complete variable domain, with remaining parts taken from reference TRBV5-6 and TRBJ2-5, reads DAGVTQSPTHLIKTRGQQVTLRCSPKSGHDTVSWYQQALGQGPQFIFQYYEEEERQRGNFPDRFSGHQFPNYSSELNVNALLLGDSALYLCASSLGETRLRGETQYFGPGTRLLVL.

The rearrangement links TRBV10-3 to TRBJ1-1; TCRdb reports TRBD1, a call that lacks DNA to check it against. The length of the CDR3 is 12 residues. The germline V gene has CDR1 ENHRY and CDR2 SYGVKD. The CDR3 region is CASGQDRTEAFF.

The gene calls are TRBV29-1 and TRBJ1-2; TCRdb's D call of TRBD1 is untestable without DNA. The V gene's germline CDR1 is SQVTM and CDR2 ANQGSEA. The CDR3 extends over 13 amino acids. Here the CDR3 reads CSVARGREYGYTF.

This chain uses TRBV11-3 with TRBJ2-2; as DNA is missing, the TRBD1 call by TCRdb cannot be tested. The CDR3 sequence is 20 residues long. CDR1 is SGHNT, CDR2 YENEEA, per germline. CDR3 protein: CASSSWGWNQGIANTGELFF.

The chain recombines TRBV10-3 with TRBJ2-3; the D gene TCRdb calls, TRBD2, cannot be checked with no DNA. The CDR3 spans 15 residues. The germline gives CDR1 ENHRY, CDR2 SYGVKD. CDR3 residues: CAISEGDSHTDTQYF.

V gene TRBV11-3 combines with J gene TRBJ1-1; lacking DNA, the TRBD1 call made by TCRdb goes unchecked. CDR1 is SGHNT and CDR2 is YENEEA in the germline V gene. This CDR3 has 15 residues. CDR3 sequence reads: CASSSGPQGINEAFF.

This chain joins TRBV2 and TRBJ2-2. The germline CDR1 and CDR2 sequences are SNHLY and FYNNEI. The CDR3 length is 12 residues. The CDR3: CASKAYTGELFF.

CDR3: CASSRPLAGADSYNEQFF. The chain uses TRBV7-9 and TRBJ2-1; checking the TCRdb D call of TRBD2 is not possible without DNA. Per the germline V gene, CDR1 is SEHNR and CDR2 is FQNEAQ (reference sequence). The CDR3 sequence is 18 residues long.